This entry lists 13 T cell receptor beta chains sequenced from one sample in a study of shared clonotypes between healthy human individuals (dated by TCRdb to 2020 to 2022). CD8 naive samples were CD45RO-negative cells positively selected for CCR7, giving a CD45RA+CCR7+ population that excluded TemRA cells. Library generation was performed with the immunoSEQ multiplex PCR assay. This immuneACCESS table, as held by TCRdb, lists in-frame sequences with V and J called but not all clones. Of the missing ones, under half trace to an unresolved V gene in checked studies; the others have no known cause. A total of about 820,000 clones appear in this sample, 80% to 95% of them only once. Around 24% of the sample comes from the top ten. Sequences were obtained from naive CD8+ T cells sorted from blood. Interpreted using the paper, the cell subset or site label stands for: CD45RA+CCR7+. Source of these receptors: a young man in good health.

A note on this clone: Other DNA sequences in the same sample also yield this CDR3. The chain employs TRBV7-9 and TRBJ2-7; D not resolved. This CDR3 region has 11 residues. Deletions cut 5 bases from V and 3 bases from J, with 5 bases between. Germline V gene data show CDR1 as SEHNR and CDR2 as FQNEAQ (reference sequence). DNA of the CDR3: TGTGCCAGCAGCGCCAGCTACGAGCAGTACTTC. This gives the protein CASSASYEQYF.

The chain uses TRBV28 and TRBJ1-2, with 9 nucleotides matching TRBD1. The CDR3 contains 15 residues. Germline V gives CDR1 MDHEN, CDR2 SYDVKM. J gave up 8 bases and V 10 bases, and 17 bases lay outside the gene matches. The CDR3 DNA reads TGTGCCACCTCCCCCCGGCAGGGGACAGGGAGAGGCTACACCTTC. This gives the protein CATSPRQGTGRGYTF.

The rearrangement joins TRBV7-9 to TRBJ1-1; no firm D call. CDR1 and CDR2 from the germline V gene are SEHNR and FQNEAQ (reference sequence). Trimming left V 5 bases short and J 5 bases short, with 12 bases between. CDR3 length: 13 amino acids. CDR3 region: CASSPRRGTEAFF. In DNA form, the CDR3 reads TGTGCCAGCAGCCCTAGGCGAGGGACTGAAGCTTTCTTT.

The chain has TRBV7-9 and TRBJ1-2, with 10 nucleotides matching TRBD1. The trim removed 5 bases at V and 6 bases at J, leaving 9 bases unmatched. The CDR3 consists of 15 residues. The germline CDR1 and CDR2 sequences are SEHNR and FQNEAQ (reference sequence). DNA for the CDR3: TGTGCCAGCAGCGAAGACAGGGGGCTTCGGGATGGCTACACCTTC. Translated, it gives CASSEDRGLRDGYTF.

As DNA, the CDR3 is TGTGCCAGCAGCGTAGGTATAGGGGAGCTGGAGACCCAGTACTTC. Translated, it gives CASSVGIGELETQYF. V is TRBV9 and J is TRBJ2-5; D tentatively reads TRBD1 or TRBD2 (5 bases each). The ends were cut back, 0 bases at V and 5 bases at J, with 14 bases in the middle. The germline V gene encodes CDR1 SGDLS and CDR2 YYNGEE. This CDR3 is 15 amino acids long.

The chain recombines TRBV14 with TRBJ2-1; 9 nucleotides line up with TRBD2. Germline V gene data show CDR1 as SGHDN and CDR2 as FVKESK. The CDR3 totals 14 residues. Trimming at V came to 3 bases and at J to 7 bases, leaving 4 bases not matched to a gene. CDR3 residues: CASSQLAGKNEQFF. Written as DNA, the CDR3 is TGTGCCAGCAGCCAGCTAGCGGGAAAGAATGAGCAGTTCTTC.

This chain links TRBV5-1 with TRBJ2-2; D ambiguous. The CDR3 is 13 residues long. The germline V gene has CDR1 SGHRS and CDR2 YFSETQ. Trimming took 2 bases from V and 6 from J, leaving 8 bases between them. CDR3 residues: CASSFAEAGELFF. For the CDR3, the DNA is TGCGCCAGCAGCTTCGCTGAGGCCGGGGAGCTGTTTTTT. Full variable domain (missing parts from reference TRBV5-1 and TRBJ2-2): KAGVTQTPRYLIKTRGQQVTLSCSPISGHRSVSWYQQTPGQGLQFLFEYFSETQRNKGNFPGRFSGRQFSNSRSEMNVSTLELGDSALYLCASSFAEAGELFFGEGSRLTVL.

A note on this clone: Relative to the germline gene, one junction end is altered; a read error may explain this. V is TRBV7-7 and J is TRBJ2-3; TRBD2 matches 11 bases. The CDR3 consists of 17 residues. The V gene's germline CDR1 is SSHAT and CDR2 FNYEAQ (reference sequence). The CDR3 here is CASSPWTSGWGTDTQYF. As DNA, the CDR3 is TGTGCTAGCAGTCCTTGGACTAGCGGGTGGGGGACAGATACGCAGTATTTT.

V is TRBV7-9 and J is TRBJ2-5, with 9 bases matching TRBD1. Germline loops: CDR1 SEHNR, CDR2 FQNEAQ (reference sequence). Losses at the gene ends were 5 bases for V and 1 base for J; bases not matched to a gene: 8. The CDR3 spans 16 residues. The CDR3 spells CASSPPRTGVQETQYF. CDR3 coding DNA: TGTGCCAGCAGCCCTCCTCGGACAGGGGTCCAAGAGACCCAGTACTTC.

The V and J genes are TRBV7-2 and TRBJ1-1, with no clear D. CDR1 is SGHTA and CDR2 is FQGNSA in the germline V gene. The V gene lost 3 bases and the J gene lost 8 bases, with 19 bases spanning the gap. The CDR3 totals 15 residues. The CDR3 is CASSFLDNYSEEAFF. The DNA for the CDR3 is TGTGCCAGCAGCTTTCTGGATAATTACTCCGAGGAAGCTTTCTTT.

The chain uses TRBV7-3 and TRBJ2-1, with 11 bases aligning to TRBD2. This CDR3 comprises 23 residues. The V segment lost 1 base and the J segment 0 bases; nucleotides outside the gene matches: 20. Germline V gene data show CDR1 as SGHTA and CDR2 as FQGTGA. The CDR3 bases are TGTGCCAGCAGCTTAATAGCGGGAGGGAGCAAATTCAAAAACCAGAGCTCCTACAATGAGCAGTTCTTC. Encoded protein: CASSLIAGGSKFKNQSSYNEQFF.

This chain connects TRBV7-6 to TRBJ2-1; TRBD2 agrees at 8 bases. The germline CDR1 and CDR2 sequences are SGHVS and FNYEAQ. The CDR3 runs 16 residues. V was clipped by 1 base and J by 4 bases; unmatched bases: 6. CDR3 protein: CASSLVSSGGYNEQFF. CDR3 nucleotide sequence: TGTGCCAGCAGCTTAGTATCCAGCGGGGGATACAATGAGCAGTTCTTC. Together with reference TRBV7-6 and TRBJ2-1, the CDR3 gives the full variable domain: GAGVSQSPRYKVTKRGQDVALRCDPISGHVSLYWYRQALGQGPEFLTYFNYEAQQDKSGLPNDRFSAERPEGSISTLTIQRTEQRDSAMYRCASSLVSSGGYNEQFFGPGTRLTVL.

The chain combines TRBV7-9 with TRBJ2-7; 11 nucleotides align to TRBD2. This CDR3 contains 18 residues. CDR1 SEHNR and CDR2 FQNEAQ come from the germline V gene (reference sequence). V was clipped by 5 bases and J by 2 bases; unmatched bases: 14. The CDR3 is CASSKAGTSGLKTYEQYF. The CDR3 DNA reads TGTGCCAGCAGCAAAGCCGGGACTAGCGGACTGAAAACCTACGAGCAGTACTTC. Full variable domain (missing parts from reference TRBV7-9 and TRBJ2-7): DTGVSQNPRHKITKRGQNVTFRCDPISEHNRLYWYRQTLGQGPEFLTYFQNEAQLEKSRLLSDRFSAERPKGSFSTLEIQRTEQGDSAMYLCASSKAGTSGLKTYEQYFGPGTRLTVT.